Below are 9 T cell receptor beta chains sequenced from a single sample in a study of blood T cells in healthy people across ages. Sample-barcoded 5' priming and a J-beta primer mix drove a second PCR of about 6 to 12 cycles. TCRdb redid the calling of the 5' RACE reads with MiXCR, one entry per CDR3 protein. This sample carries 350,000 to 450,000 distinct CDR3 sequences, approximately 47% of them seen once, and the ten largest clones take around 49%. Material for sequencing was blood. These receptors all stem from a man aged 55 to 70 in good health.

The rearrangement uses TRBV27 and TRBJ1-1, with a weak D call TRBD1 (5 bases). The germline V gene has CDR1 MNHEY and CDR2 SMNVEV (reference sequence). Trimming left V 6 bases short and J 8 bases short, with 19 bases between. The CDR3 spans 14 residues. The CDR3 nucleotides read TGTGCCAGCAGGCCAGGGACGGGCAGCTCCGAAGCTTTCTTT. It specifies CASRPGTGSSEAFF.

This rearrangement joins TRBV2 to TRBJ1-1; the D gene is possibly TRBD1 (6 bases). Trimming shortened V by 6 bases and J by 1 base, and 18 bases separated the two germline ends. The CDR3 runs to 16 residues. Looked up from germline, CDR1 is SNHLY and CDR2 is FYNNEI. CDR3 sequence (DNA): TGTGCCAGCAGGCCCCAACGGGGGACACCGAACACTGAAGCTTTCTTT. Its protein is CASRPQRGTPNTEAFF.

The V and J genes are TRBV14 and TRBJ1-1; possible D gene TRBD1, 5 bases. Germline V CDR1 and CDR2: SGHDN, FVKESK. The germline V and J ends were trimmed by 0 bases and 7 bases, with 9 bases remaining between them. The length of the CDR3 is 13 residues. This chain's CDR3 is CASSQELRGEAFF. Here the CDR3 DNA reads TGTGCCAGCAGCCAAGAATTAAGGGGTGAAGCTTTCTTT.

This sequence joins TRBV27 and TRBJ2-1; the match to TRBD2 covers 9 bases. The germline CDR1 and CDR2 sequences are MNHEY and SMNVEV (reference sequence). The CDR3 covers 15 residues. V lost 4 bases to trimming and J lost 8 bases; unmatched junction nucleotides: 9. The CDR3 here is CASSSPIAGDDEQFF. CDR3 DNA: TGTGCCAGCAGTTCCCCCATAGCGGGAGACGATGAGCAGTTCTTC.

The rearrangement joins TRBV28 to TRBJ1-1; no clear D gene. The CDR3 contains 13 residues. Trimming removed 6 bases from V and 1 base from J, with 9 bases in between. Germline values: CDR1 MDHEN, CDR2 SYDVKM. As DNA, the CDR3 is TGTGCCAGCAGGTATTCCGGGAACACTGAAGCTTTCTTT. Translating it yields CASRYSGNTEAFF.

This clonotype has ten or more counts. The chain employs TRBV7-2 and TRBJ2-3; 7 bases line up with TRBD1. Trimming at V came to 4 bases and at J to 0 bases, leaving 1 base not matched to a gene. The CDR3 has 14 residues. Germline V gene lookup returns CDR1 SGHTA and CDR2 FQGNSA. The CDR3 coding sequence is TGTGCCAGCAGCTCGACAGGGAGCACAGATACGCAGTATTTT. Protein sequence: CASSSTGSTDTQYF.

Regarding this clonotype: One junction end disagrees with the germline gene, perhaps due to a read error. V gene TRBV7-2 combines with J gene TRBJ2-1; D possibly uses TRBD1 or TRBD2 (5 bases each). This CDR3 has 15 amino acids. Germline assignment: CDR1 SGHTA and CDR2 FQGNSA. In nucleotides, the CDR3 is TGTGCCGGCAGCTTAGGGCCGGGACCCTACAATGAGCAGTTCTTC. It encodes CAGSLGPGPYNEQFF.

This clonotype has just a few counts. This rearrangement joins TRBV28 to TRBJ2-1; a weak D match, TRBD2 (6 bases). The V end was cut by 7 bases, the J end by 7 bases, with 23 bases between. The CDR3 totals 16 residues. Per the germline V gene, CDR1 is MDHEN and CDR2 is SYDVKM. The CDR3 DNA sequence: TGTGCCAGCACAAAACCGGACGGGAGTGACGGGAATGAGCAGTTCTTC. Its protein product is CASTKPDGSDGNEQFF.

This clonotype was seen at least ten times. The chain links TRBV18 to TRBJ2-1; TRBD2 matches at 8 bases. The CDR3 covers 15 residues. Germline V lookup: CDR1 KGHSH, CDR2 LQKENI. Trimming removed 3 bases from V and 5 bases from J; junction bases left unmatched: 6. DNA of the CDR3: TGTGCCAGCTCACCCGGGACTAGGGGCAACAATGAGCAGTTCTTC. Translated: CASSPGTRGNNEQFF.